This T cell receptor beta chain originates from a study of CD8 T cells in Susac syndrome. The CDR3 covers 18 residues. Per the germline V gene, CDR1 is DFQATT and CDR2 is SNEGSKA (reference sequence). Trimming removed 1 base at V and 2 bases at J, with 22 bases between. Reverse transcription of 0.5 to 1 ug RNA was performed with random hexamers. TCRdb independently ran MiXCR on the immunoSEQ multiplex PCR reads; one entry per CDR3 protein. This sample yields approximately 110,000 distinct CDR3 sequences, of which over 85% are seen a single time; over 0.07% belongs to the top ten. The chain recombines TRBV20-1 with TRBJ2-3, with D perhaps matching TRBD2 (5 bases). The sample consisted of CD4+ T cells from PBMCs. This TCR came from a human donor in good health. The CDR3 loop reads CSARVPLGSSGNTDTQYF. CDR3 coding DNA: TGCAGTGCTAGAGTACCCCTAGGGTCCAGCGGCAACACAGATACGCAGTATTTT.